One sample yielded the 12 T cell receptor beta chains listed below, sequenced in a study of Tregs in tolerant kidney transplant recipients. The nonmyeloablative bone marrow transplants came from related graft donors, with transient mixed chimerism. Using immunoSEQ multiplex PCR, the repertoire was profiled, and TCRdb retains in-frame clones only, with some absent. Found here are 15,000 or so clones; the top ten clones hold approximately 27%. Specimen: CD8+ T cells from blood (PBMCs), collected 6 months after the transplant. These receptors were obtained from a human patient who received a combined kidney and bone marrow transplant. Some of the T cells may derive from the graft donor.

Considering frequency, this clone is hyperexpanded. This sample also contains other DNA sequences that code for the same CDR3. CDR3 bases read: TGTGCCAGTAGTGTGCCCCTTGGCGGCGAG. Translation gives CASSVPLGGE. The whole CDR3 sequence reads CASSVPLGGEQYF. The chain joins TRBV19 to TRBJ2-7; D unresolved. The read terminates 3 residues ahead of where the CDR3 ends, so the germline J gene completes it. Germline V lookup: CDR1 LNHDA, CDR2 SQIVND (reference sequence). This CDR3 region has 13 residues. V lost 5 bases, J lost 6 bases, and 14 bases lay in between.

Worth noting for this clone: The CDR3 extends 3 residues past the end of the read, so its final part is completed from the germline J gene. V usage is TRBV18 and J usage is TRBJ1-2; 8 bases align to TRBD1. CDR3 length: 17 amino acids. CDR1 KGHSH and CDR2 LQKENI come from the germline V gene. The part of the CDR3 DNA that was read is TGTGCCAGCTCACTACAAGGACAGGGCATACCCTACAATGAC. As protein: CASSLQGQGIPYND. The full CDR3 protein is CASSLQGQGIPYNDYTF.

In the case of this clone: The read falls 3 residues short of the CDR3 end, and the missing part is taken from the germline J gene. The chain recombines TRBV19 with TRBJ2-1; D unclear. V shed 3 bases and J shed 4 bases, with 7 bases lying between them. Germline loops: CDR1 LNHDA, CDR2 SQIVND (reference sequence). The CDR3 loop spans 13 amino acids. The covered CDR3 bases are TGTGCCAGTAGTATGCCCGCGTACAATGAG. Translated, it gives CASSMPAYNE. The entire CDR3 protein is CASSMPAYNEQFF. The variable domain in full, with the rest retrieved from reference TRBV19 and TRBJ2-1, is DGGITQSPKYLFRKEGQNVTLSCEQNLNHDAMYWYRQDPGQGLRLIYYSQIVNDFQKGDIAEGYSVSREKKESFPLTVTSAQKNPTAFYLCASSMPAYNEQFFGPGTRLTVL.

Worth noting for this clone: The read falls 3 residues short of the CDR3 end, and the missing part is taken from the germline J gene. Other DNA sequences of this sample code for an identical CDR3. The V gene is TRBV7-6, the J gene TRBJ2-2, with D possibly being TRBD1 (6 bases). The CDR3 contains 17 residues. CDR1 and CDR2 (germline): SGHVS, FNYEAQ. Trimming shortened V by 3 bases and J by 4 bases, and 18 bases separated the two germline ends. The sequenced CDR3 bases are TGTGCCAGCAGCTTTCCCCCCAAGGGGGTGGGCACCGGGGAG. This encodes CASSFPPKGVGTGE. Given in full, the CDR3 is CASSFPPKGVGTGELFF.

As regards this clone: Coverage ceases 3 residues before the CDR3 finishes, and the germline J gene fills in the end. V usage is TRBV9 and J usage is TRBJ2-2; D is unclear. Between the trimmed V and J ends, which lost 0 bases and 6 bases, there was a span of 6 bases. CDR3 size: 13 residues. CDR1 and CDR2 from the germline V gene are SGDLS and YYNGEE. Incomplete CDR3 DNA: TGTGCCAGCAGCGTAGGTAGTTCCGGGGAG. Protein sequence: CASSVGSSGE. The full CDR3 sequence reads CASSVGSSGELFF.

As regards this clone: The sequence runs out 3 residues before the end of the CDR3; the remainder is reconstructed from the germline J gene. The chain recombines TRBV20-1 with TRBJ2-7; maybe TRBD1 (7 bases). The CDR3 loop spans 13 amino acids. V was clipped by 6 bases and J by 3 bases, with 15 bases between them. Per the germline V gene, CDR1 is DFQATT and CDR2 is SNEGSKA (reference sequence). The covered CDR3 bases are TGCAGTGCCAAGGGGGGACAGAGCTACGAG. Translating it yields CSAKGGQSYE. The complete CDR3 sequence is CSAKGGQSYEQYF.

Turning to this clone: The read comes to an end 3 residues before the CDR3 does, leaving the germline J gene to fill in the end. This chain links TRBV5-6 with TRBJ1-3, with D uncertain. Trimming removed 5 bases from V and 0 bases from J, with 6 bases in between. This CDR3 has 13 residues. Germline CDR1 is SGHDT and CDR2 is YYEEEE. The CDR3 protein is CASSLPSGNTIYF. The DNA read from the CDR3 is TGTGCCAGCAGTCTCCCCTCTGGAAACACC.

As for this clone: The CDR3 end falls 3 residues outside the read, so it is completed with the germline J gene. The chain recombines TRBV2 with TRBJ2-5; D ambiguous. The ends were cut back, 8 bases at V and 5 bases at J, with 9 bases in the middle. Per germline, CDR1 SNHLY and CDR2 FYNNEI. The CDR3 length is 11 residues. The DNA read from the CDR3 is TGTGCCAGCCCCTCGAGCGAGACC. Its protein is CASPSSET. The CDR3 as a whole reads CASPSSETQYF.

Concerning this clone: The read ends 3 residues early relative to the CDR3; the germline J gene fills the gap. The chain recombines TRBV19 with TRBJ2-1; 7 nucleotides agree with TRBD1. The CDR3 runs to 15 residues. After removal of 2 bases from V and 3 bases from J, the junction contained 4 bases not matched to a gene. Germline assignment: CDR1 LNHDA and CDR2 SQIVND (reference sequence). The CDR3 here is CASSITGTVYNEQFF. The part of the CDR3 DNA that was read is TGTGCCAGTAGTATAACCGGGACAGTCTACAATGAG.

As regards this clone: The read ends 3 residues shy of where the CDR3 ends; the end is completed using the germline J gene. V usage is TRBV12-3 or TRBV12-4 and J usage is TRBJ2-1, with TRBD2 matching 7 bases. V lost 6 bases, J lost 8 bases, and 10 bases stayed unmatched. The CDR3 runs to 14 residues. CDR3 DNA, as far as it was read: TGTGCCAGCAGCGCTAGCGGCACAAGGGATGAG. Translation: CASSASGTRDE. The whole CDR3 protein is CASSASGTRDEQFF.

Of note for this clone: The DNA ends 3 residues before the CDR3 does, and the rest of the CDR3 is filled in from the germline J gene. This chain links TRBV11-2 with TRBJ1-4; 7 positions match TRBD1. The CDR3 length is 15 residues. CDR1 and CDR2 from the germline V gene are SGHAT and FQNNGV. V lost 6 bases and J lost 8; bases outside the gene matches: 12. CDR3 sequence: CASRDTGEGGEKLFF. Incomplete CDR3 DNA: TGTGCCAGCAGGGATACAGGGGAGGGGGGCGAAAAA.

A remark on this clone: The read finishes 3 residues shy of the CDR3 end, and the germline J gene is used to complete it. The V gene is TRBV28, the J gene TRBJ2-7, with 9 bases aligning to TRBD2. J was trimmed by 0 bases and V by 2 bases; bases with no gene match: 11. Germline CDR1 and CDR2: MDHEN and SYDVKM. CDR3 size: 18 residues. The CDR3 sequence: CASSLILAGAWSSYEQYF. The sequenced CDR3 bases are TGTGCCAGCAGTTTAATACTAGCGGGTGCCTGGAGCTCCTACGAG.